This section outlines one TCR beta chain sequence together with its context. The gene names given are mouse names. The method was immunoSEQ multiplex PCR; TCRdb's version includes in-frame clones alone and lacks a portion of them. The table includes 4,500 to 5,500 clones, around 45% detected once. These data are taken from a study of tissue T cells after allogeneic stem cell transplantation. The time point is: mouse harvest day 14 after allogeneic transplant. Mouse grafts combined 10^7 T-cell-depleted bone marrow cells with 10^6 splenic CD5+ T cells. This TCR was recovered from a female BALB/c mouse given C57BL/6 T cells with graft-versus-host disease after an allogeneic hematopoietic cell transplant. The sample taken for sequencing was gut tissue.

The sequenced CDR3 bases are TGTGCCAGCAGCCGACAGGGAAACTCCGACTACACC. Translation: CASSRQGNSDYT. The whole CDR3 sequence is CASSRQGNSDYTF. V usage is TRBV3 and J usage is TRBJ1-2, with TRBD1 identical over 7 bases. The CDR3 end falls 1 residue outside the read, so it is completed with the germline J gene. J lost 1 base, V lost 5 bases, and 1 base had no gene match. The germline CDR1 and CDR2 sequences are SNHLY and FYNGKV (reference sequence). This CDR3 region has 13 residues.